The 22 T cell receptor beta chains presented below share a single source sample, sequenced in a study of T-cell reconstitution after alpha-beta-depleted transplantation in children. A TCRbeta library incorporating unique molecular identifiers was prepared. TCRdb re-derived calls from the PCR reads in MiXCR, one entry per CDR3 protein. This sample has around 410,000 distinct CDR3 sequences, with about a tenth found just once. The sequencing here drew on PBMCs from the stem cell graft donor, taken from the stem cell graft. The receptors were gathered from a human donor who donated a stem cell graft to a child with acute myeloid leukemia.

This clonotype has more than one count but fewer than ten. J is TRBJ1-5 and V is TRBV20-1; 10 nucleotides align to TRBD1. V lost 5 bases to trimming and J lost 4 bases; unmatched junction nucleotides: 8. Looked up from germline, CDR1 is DFQATT and CDR2 is SNEGSKA (reference sequence). The CDR3 contains 15 residues. This chain's CDR3 is CSALPGQGTNQPQHF. The CDR3 nucleotides read TGCAGTGCTCTTCCGGGACAGGGGACGAATCAGCCCCAGCATTTT.

The V call is TRBV5-5, the J call TRBJ2-3; 9 bases agree with TRBD1. J lost 2 bases, V lost 2 bases, and 3 bases had no gene match. The germline V gene encodes CDR1 SGHKS and CDR2 YYEKEE (reference sequence). The CDR3 contains 15 residues. This CDR3 reads CASSFGTGYTDTQYF. In DNA, the CDR3 is TGTGCCAGCAGCTTCGGGACAGGGTACACAGATACGCAGTATTTT.

The chain couples TRBV6-2 or TRBV6-3 to TRBJ1-1; D remains unclear. This CDR3 is 15 amino acids long. Germline V gene data show CDR1 as MNHEY and CDR2 as SVGEGT. V lost 0 bases and J lost 6, with 14 bases in between. The CDR3 here is CASSYSKRVGAEAFF. Here the CDR3 DNA reads TGTGCCAGCAGTTACTCGAAGCGGGTGGGCGCTGAAGCTTTCTTT.

With respect to this clonotype: A read error may account for a junction end that differs from germline. The rearrangement links TRBV5-6 to TRBJ2-6; the D gene is possibly TRBD2 (6 bases). The germline gives CDR1 SGHDT, CDR2 YYEEEE. The CDR3 is 16 residues long. Here the CDR3 DNA reads TGTGCCAGCAGCTGGGGCGGGACGACTGGGGCCAACGGCCTGACTTTC. As protein: CASSWGGTTGANGLTF. Filled out from reference TRBV5-6 and TRBJ2-6, the complete variable domain reads DAGVTQSPTHLIKTRGQQVTLRCSPKSGHDTVSWYQQALGQGPQFIFQYYEEEERQRGNFPDRFSGHQFPNYSSELNVNALLLGDSALYLCASSWGGTTGANGLTFGAGSRLTVL.

This clonotype appeared a few times. The rearrangement uses TRBV5-1 and TRBJ2-3; D uncertain. This CDR3 is 16 amino acids long. Germline V CDR1 and CDR2: SGHRS, YFSETQ. Trimming left V 0 bases short and J 0 bases short, with 11 bases between. CDR3 in DNA: TGCGCCAGCAGCTTGGGTCGGGCGACTAGCACAGATACGCAGTATTTT. This gives the protein CASSLGRATSTDTQYF.

This clonotype showed up many times. The chain links TRBV10-3 to TRBJ2-1; 7 positions match TRBD1. V gave up 0 bases and J gave up 4 bases; unmatched junction bases: 0. The V gene's germline CDR1 is ENHRY and CDR2 SYGVKD. The CDR3 has 14 residues. The DNA of the CDR3 is TGTGCCATCAGTGAGTCGGGACAGTACAATGAGCAGTTCTTC. Protein product: CAISESGQYNEQFF.

The gene calls are TRBV20-1 and TRBJ1-4, with 7 bases fitting TRBD1. The V and J ends lost 3 bases and 7 bases, in that order; junction bases with no gene match: 8. This CDR3 has 14 amino acids. CDR1 and CDR2 from the germline V gene are DFQATT and SNEGSKA (reference sequence). The CDR3 nucleotides read TGCAGTGCTAGGTGGGACAGCGGTGGTGAAAAACTGTTTTTT. Translating gives CSARWDSGGEKLFF.

This clonotype was found many times. The chain links TRBV12-3 or TRBV12-4 to TRBJ2-3; 10 bases fit TRBD2. Trimming removed 2 bases from V and 4 bases from J; junction bases left unmatched: 3. There are 15 residues in the CDR3. CDR3 protein: CASSLSSGGPDTQYF. The CDR3 region has the DNA TGTGCCAGCAGTTTATCTAGCGGGGGCCCAGATACGCAGTATTTT.

In this sample, this clonotype turned up a few times. The V call is TRBV19, the J call TRBJ1-5; D is unresolved. Germline CDR1 is LNHDA and CDR2 is SQIVND (reference sequence). Trimming took 1 base from V and 5 from J, leaving 12 bases between them. The CDR3 length is 15 residues. CDR3: CASSIGGSPHQPQHF. The CDR3 DNA reads TGTGCCAGTAGTATAGGAGGGAGCCCTCATCAGCCCCAGCATTTT.

This clonotype was counted between two and nine times. V gene TRBV27 combines with J gene TRBJ1-2; D gene uncertain. Between the trimmed V and J ends, which lost 6 bases and 0 bases, there was a span of 11 bases. The germline V gene has CDR1 MNHEY and CDR2 SMNVEV (reference sequence). The CDR3 runs to 14 residues. CDR3 protein: CASRSAGSNYGYTF. DNA of the CDR3: TGTGCCAGCAGATCGGCTGGCTCTAACTATGGCTACACCTTC.

This clonotype occurred a few times. The rearrangement uses TRBV9 and TRBJ1-5; possible D gene TRBD1, 5 bases. V shed 0 bases and J shed 4 bases, with 8 bases lying between them. Germline V CDR1 and CDR2: SGDLS, YYNGEE. The CDR3 is 14 residues long. Here the CDR3 DNA reads TGTGCCAGCAGCGTAGATGGGGGAAATCAGCCCCAGCATTTT. This sequence encodes CASSVDGGNQPQHF. The full variable domain, in which reference TRBV9 and TRBJ1-5 provide the parts outside the CDR3, is DSGVTQTPKHLITATGQRVTLRCSPRSGDLSVYWYQQSLDQGLQFLIQYYNGEERAKGNILERFSAQQFPDLHSELNLSSLELGDSALYFCASSVDGGNQPQHFGDGTRLSIL.

The chain carries TRBV9 and TRBJ2-6; D is unresolved. Trimming shortened V by 0 bases and J by 0 bases, and 7 bases separated the two germline ends. Germline V gene data show CDR1 as SGDLS and CDR2 as YYNGEE. This CDR3 is 16 amino acids long. CDR3 region: CASSVAVDSGANVLTF. The CDR3, as DNA: TGTGCCAGCAGCGTAGCGGTGGACTCTGGGGCCAACGTCCTGACTTTC.

This clonotype was counted between two and nine times. This sequence joins TRBV5-1 and TRBJ2-1; a weak D match, TRBD2 (6 bases). Looked up from germline, CDR1 is SGHRS and CDR2 is YFSETQ. The CDR3 is 13 residues long. Between the trimmed V and J ends, which lost 3 bases and 9 bases, there was a span of 13 bases. CDR3 in amino acids: CASSSRGAGEQFF. The CDR3 nucleotides read TGCGCCAGCAGCTCCCGGGGAGCGGGTGAGCAGTTCTTC.

This clonotype was seen a few times. V is TRBV7-8 and J is TRBJ2-1, with D tentatively TRBD2 (6 bases). The CDR3 loop spans 13 amino acids. Germline assignment: CDR1 SGHVS and CDR2 FQNEAQ. V lost 5 bases, J lost 14 bases, and 19 bases lay in between. The DNA for the CDR3 is TGTGCCAGCAGCAGGGTCGGGACTCCCTCGGAGTTCTTC. Its translation is CASSRVGTPSEFF. Full variable domain (outside the CDR3, taken from reference TRBV7-8 and TRBJ2-1): GAGVSQSPRYKVAKRGQDVALRCDPISGHVSLFWYQQALGQGPEFLTYFQNEAQLDKSGLPSDRFFAERPEGSVSTLKIQRTQQEDSAVYLCASSRVGTPSEFFGPGTRLTVL.

The table lists this clonotype with a few counts. This chain joins TRBV5-1 and TRBJ2-1, with 8 positions matching TRBD2. Per germline, CDR1 SGHRS and CDR2 YFSETQ. V dropped 0 bases and J dropped 9; count of bases not matched to a gene: 5. CDR3 length: 14 amino acids. CDR3 residues: CASSLAGGIVEQFF. DNA of the CDR3: TGCGCCAGCAGCTTGGCGGGAGGGATTGTTGAGCAGTTCTTC.

The chain joins TRBV9 to TRBJ1-1, with D possibly matching TRBD1 (5 bases). This CDR3 is built from 13 residues. Germline lookup yields CDR1 SGDLS and CDR2 YYNGEE. V shed 1 base and J shed 1 base, with 5 bases lying between them. The CDR3, as DNA: TGTGCCAGCAGCGTACAGGGGAACACTGAAGCTTTCTTT. It yields the protein CASSVQGNTEAFF.

V is TRBV2 and J is TRBJ1-6; 7 bases are shared with TRBD1. V shed 7 bases and J 10 bases; nucleotides not matched to a gene: 10. CDR1 and CDR2 from the germline V gene are SNHLY and FYNNEI. The CDR3 is 14 amino acids. The CDR3 is CASILTGRGSPLHF. The DNA of the CDR3 is TGTGCCAGCATCTTGACAGGGCGGGGATCACCCCTCCACTTT.

In its sample, this clonotype was seen many times. This rearrangement joins TRBV5-1 to TRBJ2-1; 16 bases are a match to TRBD2. There are 17 residues in the CDR3. Trimming removed 3 bases from V and 1 base from J; junction bases left unmatched: 1. Germline V gives CDR1 SGHRS, CDR2 YFSETQ. As DNA, the CDR3 is TGCGCCAGCAGCTCGGGACTAGCGGGAGGGTCCTACAATGAGCAGTTCTTC. Translated: CASSSGLAGGSYNEQFF.

The chain recombines TRBV3-1 with TRBJ2-1; D uncertain. Trimming removed 1 base at V and 0 bases at J, with 1 base between. The CDR3 runs 13 residues. The germline V gene encodes CDR1 LGHDT and CDR2 YNNKEL (reference sequence). CDR3 sequence (DNA): TGTGCCAGCAGCCAAGCCTCCTACAATGAGCAGTTCTTC. Protein: CASSQASYNEQFF.

The chain uses TRBV6-1 and TRBJ2-3, with D tentatively TRBD2 (6 bases). Trimming removed 7 bases at V and 0 bases at J, with 14 bases between. CDR1 and CDR2 from the germline V gene are MNHNS and SASEGT. This CDR3 has 15 residues. CDR3: CASTPEEGSTDTQYF. The DNA for the CDR3 is TGTGCCAGCACCCCAGAGGAGGGCAGCACAGATACGCAGTATTTT.

This clonotype was seen ten or more times. This chain joins TRBV4-2 and TRBJ2-7; 7 nucleotides agree with TRBD2. Germline CDR1 and CDR2: LGHNA and YNFKEQ. With V trimmed by 4 bases and J by 3 bases, 12 bases remained unmatched. CDR3 length: 16 amino acids. CDR3 sequence (DNA): TGTGCCAGCAGCCTGAGGGCGTCTAGCGGATTCTACGAGCAGTACTTC. Translated, it gives CASSLRASSGFYEQYF.

This chain uses TRBV7-9 with TRBJ1-1; D perhaps matches TRBD1 (5 bases). Trimming removed 5 bases at V and 2 bases at J, with 15 bases between. The germline V gene encodes CDR1 SEHNR and CDR2 FQNEAQ (reference sequence). This CDR3 region has 15 residues. CDR3 DNA sequence: TGTGCCAGCAGCAACCAAGCTCAGGGTAACACTGAAGCTTTCTTT. Its translation: CASSNQAQGNTEAFF. Looking up the rest from reference TRBV7-9 and TRBJ1-1 gives the full variable domain: DTGVSQNPRHKITKRGQNVTFRCDPISEHNRLYWYRQTLGQGPEFLTYFQNEAQLEKSRLLSDRFSAERPKGSFSTLEIQRTEQGDSAMYLCASSNQAQGNTEAFFGQGTRLTVV.